This TCR beta chain was identified in a study of control samples from healthy donors and cancer patients. Measured with immunoSEQ multiplex PCR; TCRdb has only the in-frame clones, and not every one. The sample has 100,000 to 150,000 clones, about nine tenths seen once. The TCR sequence derives from a man younger than 30 in good health. Sequenced input: blood.

The CDR3 sequence is CASGQGAYEQYF. Written as DNA, the CDR3 is TGTGCCAGTGGACAGGGGGCCTACGAGCAGTACTTC. The chain recombines TRBV7-9 with TRBJ2-7, with TRBD1 matching 10 bases. V gave up 9 bases and J gave up 2 bases; unmatched junction bases: 1. Germline V lookup: CDR1 SEHNR, CDR2 FQNEAQ (reference sequence). The CDR3 length is 12 residues. Full variable domain (remainder filled in from reference TRBV7-9 and TRBJ2-7): DTGVSQNPRHKITKRGQNVTFRCDPISEHNRLYWYRQTLGQGPEFLTYFQNEAQLEKSRLLSDRFSAERPKGSFSTLEIQRTEQGDSAMYLCASGQGAYEQYFGPGTRLTVT.